This TCR beta chain was identified during a study of shared clonotypes between healthy human individuals. Clones were read by immunoSEQ multiplex PCR, and TCRdb kept only the in-frame ones, dropping some. The sample lists a few million clones, around 90% seen once, with roughly 0.15% in the top ten. This CDR3 contains 14 residues. Trimming cost V 5 bases and J 1 base, with 8 bases left between them. The germline V gene has CDR1 MNHNS and CDR2 SASEGT. The sequenced sample consisted of naive CD4+ T cells sorted from blood. Documented subset: CD45RA+ positively selected. The chain carries TRBV6-1 and TRBJ1-4, with a possible D match to TRBD1 (6 bases). The receptor comes from a man younger than 30 in good health. The chain's CDR3 is CASSIQGTNEKLFF. CDR3 sequence (DNA): TGTGCCAGCAGTATACAGGGAACTAATGAAAAACTGTTTTTT.